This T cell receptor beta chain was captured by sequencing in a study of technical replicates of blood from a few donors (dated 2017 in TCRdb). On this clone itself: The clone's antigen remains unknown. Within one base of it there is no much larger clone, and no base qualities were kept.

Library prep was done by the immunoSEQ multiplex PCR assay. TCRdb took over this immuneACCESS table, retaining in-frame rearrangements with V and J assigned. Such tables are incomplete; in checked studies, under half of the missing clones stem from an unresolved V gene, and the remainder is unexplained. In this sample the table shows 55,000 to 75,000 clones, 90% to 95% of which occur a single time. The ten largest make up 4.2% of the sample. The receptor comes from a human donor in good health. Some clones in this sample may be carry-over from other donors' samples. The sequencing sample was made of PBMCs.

The sequenced DNA: TGCAGCGTTGTCCGGGGTGCGGACTATGGCTACACCTTC. This translates into CSVVRGADYGYTF. The sequence joins TRBV29-1 to TRBJ1-2; the D segment cannot be called with confidence. The CDR3, from cysteine to phenylalanine, totals 13 residues. Kept here is only the CDR3 DNA, which spans 39 bases and is read in frame from base 1. V drops 4 bases and J drops 3 bases, leaving 12 bases in between. From a lookup of the germline V gene, CDR1 and CDR2 are SQVTM and ANQGSEA. The reference TRBV29-1 and TRBJ1-2 proteins fill in what lies around the CDR3, so the full variable domain reads SAVISQKPSRDICQRGTSLTIQCQVDSQVTMMFWYRQQPGQSLTLIATANQGSEATYESGFVIDKFPISRPNLTFSTLTVSNMSPEDSSIYLCSVVRGADYGYTFGSGTRLTVV.